This is a list of T cell receptor beta chains from one sample in a study of cytomegalovirus exposure and HLA in healthy donors. This table comes from immunoSEQ multiplex PCR, and its TCRdb copy is limited to in-frame clones, with some not included. The sample lists over 200,000 clones; about three quarters were seen once. Sequencing was carried out using PBMCs. Source of these receptors: a male donor in good health and CMV-seronegative. CDR3s include the opening cysteine and the closing phenylalanine or tryptophan. The D gene is left open where the match is weak. Only part of the rows carry a size: once, few, many, or a class if the clone is expanded.

J gene	V gene	D gene	clone size	CDR3 protein	CDR3 DNA
TRBJ1-6	TRBV6-1	TRBD1	once	CASSELGTVNSPLHF	TGTGCCAGCAGTGAACTGGGGACAGTAAATTCACCCCTCCACTTT
TRBJ2-5	TRBV5-1	TRBD2	-	CASSLQRGRETQYF	TGCGCCAGCAGCTTGCAGCGGGGCCGAGAGACCCAGTACTTC
TRBJ1-5	TRBV28	TRBD1	-	CASSYTISGTESNQPQHF	TGTGCCAGCAGTTATACCATCTCCGGGACAGAGAGCAATCAGCCCCAGCATTTT
TRBJ2-6	TRBV15	-	medium-sized	CATSRDRDSGANVLTF	TGTGCCACCAGCAGAGACAGGGACTCTGGGGCCAACGTCCTGACTTTC
TRBJ1-2	TRBV19	-	-	CASSIAQGSSRGYTF	TGTGCCAGTAGTATAGCTCAGGGCTCATCGCGTGGCTACACCTTC
TRBJ2-1	TRBV15	TRBD2	-	CATSRVAGAIDNEQFF	TGTGCCACCAGCAGAGTGGCGGGAGCTATCGACAATGAGCAGTTCTTC
TRBJ2-1	TRBV11-2	TRBD2	-	CASSLGGSQYNEQFF	TGTGCCAGCAGCCTGGGGGGGAGCCAATACAATGAGCAGTTCTTC
TRBJ2-5	TRBV7-2	TRBD2	-	CASTRTSGRGWTQYF	TGTGCCAGCACCCGGACTAGCGGGAGGGGTTGGACCCAGTACTTC
TRBJ1-1	TRBV6-5	-	-	CASSYSGVGSEAFF	TGTGCCAGCAGTTACTCAGGGGTCGGATCCGAAGCTTTCTTT
TRBJ2-1	TRBV7-8	TRBD2	-	CASSLGLAGALSKPYNEQFF	TGTGCCAGCAGCTTAGGGCTAGCGGGAGCACTATCAAAGCCCTACAATGAGCAGTTCTTC
TRBJ2-7	TRBV6-1	-	-	CASSVRVPTTSYEQYF	TGTGCCAGCAGTGTCCGGGTCCCAACCACCAGCTACGAGCAGTACTTC
TRBJ1-2	TRBV30	TRBD1	-	CAWTRDRANDGYTF	TGTGCCTGGACGAGGGACAGGGCGAACGATGGCTACACCTTC
TRBJ1-3	TRBV10-3	TRBD1	-	CASGGTEGNTIYF	TGTGCCAGCGGGGGGACAGAAGGAAACACCATATATTTT
TRBJ1-5	TRBV15	-	few	CATSWGHVIGDHQPQHF	TGTGCCACCAGCTGGGGCCACGTAATTGGTGATCATCAGCCCCAGCATTTT
TRBJ2-5	TRBV2	-	-	CASPRRDIAQTQYF	TGTGCCAGCCCCCGTAGGGACATCGCACAGACCCAGTACTTC
TRBJ2-2	TRBV29-1	-	once	CSVGEGSGELFF	TGCAGCGTGGGAGAAGGGTCCGGGGAGCTGTTTTTT
TRBJ2-1	TRBV6-1	TRBD2	-	CASSEAGGVHNEQFF	TGTGCCAGCAGTGAGGCGGGAGGGGTCCACAATGAGCAGTTCTTC
TRBJ1-3	TRBV9	-	few	CASSGDLNTIYF	TGTGCCAGCAGCGGGGACTTAAACACCATATATTTT
TRBJ2-3	TRBV7-2	-	-	CASSSGLSTDTQYF	TGTGCCAGCAGCTCGGGACTCAGCACAGATACGCAGTATTTT
TRBJ1-5	TRBV2	TRBD1	-	CASTTSGGYQPQHF	TGTGCCAGCACGACCTCAGGGGGGTATCAGCCCCAGCATTTT
TRBJ2-5	TRBV29-1	-	-	CSVLLLMETQYF	TGCAGCGTCCTCCTACTGATGGAGACCCAGTACTTC
TRBJ2-2	TRBV7-9	-	-	CASSLSGGGGELFF	TGTGCCAGCAGCTTGAGTGGGGGCGGCGGGGAGCTGTTTTTT
TRBJ1-2	TRBV28	TRBD1	-	CASSLQRQGGYTF	TGTGCCAGCAGTTTACAAAGACAGGGGGGCTACACCTTC
TRBJ2-7	TRBV19	TRBD2	-	CASSNRLAGGLDEQYF	TGTGCCAGTAGTAACAGACTAGCGGGAGGGCTCGACGAGCAGTACTTC
TRBJ1-1	TRBV4-3	-	-	CASAQQVDRTEAFF	TGCGCCAGCGCCCAACAGGTAGATAGGACTGAAGCTTTCTTT
TRBJ2-7	TRBV5-4	-	-	CASSQTGGASYEQYF	TGTGCCAGCAGCCAGACAGGCGGTGCCTCCTACGAGCAGTACTTC
TRBJ1-2	TRBV18	-	-	CASSPTVEGGYYGYTF	TGTGCCAGCTCACCAACCGTTGAGGGGGGGTACTATGGCTACACCTTC
TRBJ2-5	TRBV4-2	-	-	CASSQGGGETQYF	TGTGCCAGCAGCCAAGGAGGAGGGGAGACCCAGTACTTC
TRBJ2-3	TRBV10-3	TRBD2	-	CAIFLPKAGWADTQYF	TGTGCCATCTTTCTCCCCAAAGCGGGGTGGGCGGATACGCAGTATTTT
TRBJ1-2	TRBV29-1	TRBD1	-	CSTTGTASQRANYGYTF	TGCAGCACCACCGGGACAGCAAGCCAGAGAGCTAACTATGGCTACACCTTC
TRBJ2-3	TRBV4-3	TRBD2	-	CASSQPTSGRTDTQYF	TGCGCCAGCAGCCAGCCGACTAGCGGGAGAACAGATACGCAGTATTTT